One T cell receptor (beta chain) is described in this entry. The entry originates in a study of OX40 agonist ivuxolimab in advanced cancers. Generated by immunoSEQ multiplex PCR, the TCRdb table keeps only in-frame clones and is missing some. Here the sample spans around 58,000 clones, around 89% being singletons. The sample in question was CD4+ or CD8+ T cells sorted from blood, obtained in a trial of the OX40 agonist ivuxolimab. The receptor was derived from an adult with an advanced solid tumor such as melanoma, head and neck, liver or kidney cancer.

DNA for the CDR3: TGTGCCAGCAGCTTAGCGGGACAGGGAGCGGCTTTCTTT. Its translation is CASSLAGQGAAFF. The chain couples TRBV7-9 to TRBJ1-1; 9 bases agree with TRBD1. CDR1 is SEHNR, CDR2 FQNEAQ, per germline (reference sequence). CDR3 length: 13 residues. The trim removed 0 bases at V and 11 bases at J, leaving 4 bases unmatched. Based on the CDR3 plus reference TRBV7-9 and TRBJ1-1, the full variable domain is DTGVSQNPRHKITKRGQNVTFRCDPISEHNRLYWYRQTLGQGPEFLTYFQNEAQLEKSRLLSDRFSAERPKGSFSTLEIQRTEQGDSAMYLCASSLAGQGAAFFGQGTRLTVV.